The TCR beta chain described here comes from a study of lymphopenia after photon versus proton radiotherapy. The CDR3 loop spans 15 amino acids. Germline V gives CDR1 MNHNS, CDR2 SASEGT. Germline trimming cut 4 bases from V and 5 bases from J; bases unmatched to any gene: 7. Only in-frame clones appear in the TCRdb table, and some are missing; sequencing was by immunoSEQ multiplex PCR. The table shows over 20,000 clones, with over 80% occurring only once. Findings of the study overall: After the lymphocyte nadir, photon-treated repertoires showed oligoclonal expansion, especially of CD8+ Temra cells. Larger post-nadir TCR diversity loss correlated inversely with survival in deceased patients.

This clone was observed a single time. Its cognate antigen is unknown. The rearrangement uses TRBV6-1 and TRBJ2-3, with 9 bases fitting TRBD2. The TCR originated in a woman between 50 and 59 years old with pancreatic cancer. This sample comprised peripheral blood, obtained from a patient treated with photon-based radiotherapy. The CDR3 region is CASSAGLAGRDTQYF. Written as DNA, the CDR3 is TGTGCCAGCAGTGCTGGGCTAGCGGGACGAGATACGCAGTATTTT.